The source of this T cell receptor beta chain is a study of T cells after yellow fever vaccination. Study observations and caveats: Subsequent to the booster, the majority of primary-vaccination clones reappeared (under 98% CD4, more than 70% CD8).

In the case of this clonotype: No antigen is known for it.

The V end lost 0 bases, the J end lost 8 bases, and 13 bases lay between the germline ends. The CDR3 loop spans 14 amino acids. Researchers made TCR cDNA using 5'RACE template switching, and this step added a universal primer site and UMIs. TCRdb used MiXCR to reprocess the 5' RACE reads, holding one entry per CDR3 protein. Of some 320,000 distinct CDR3 sequences listed, 8.7% are singletons. Sequencing was performed on PBMCs, taken on the day of the first yellow fever vaccination. J is TRBJ1-2 and V is TRBV12-3 or TRBV12-4; no reliable D call. The sequence derives from a man in his late teens or twenties who received the YFV17D yellow fever vaccine. The CDR3 nucleotides are TGTGCCAGCAGTTTAGCGGGCCCCCATAGGGGCTACACCTTC. Encoded protein: CASSLAGPHRGYTF.